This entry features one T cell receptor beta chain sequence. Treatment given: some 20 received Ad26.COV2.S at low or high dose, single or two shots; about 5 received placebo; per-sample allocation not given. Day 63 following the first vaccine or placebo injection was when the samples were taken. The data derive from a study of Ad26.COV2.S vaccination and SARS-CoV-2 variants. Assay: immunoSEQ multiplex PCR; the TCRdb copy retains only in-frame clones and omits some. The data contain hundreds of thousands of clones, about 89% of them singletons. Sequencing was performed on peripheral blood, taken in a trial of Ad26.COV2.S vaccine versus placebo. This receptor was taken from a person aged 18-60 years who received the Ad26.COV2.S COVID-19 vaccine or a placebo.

The CDR3 region is CASSLSPGGYEQYF. In nucleotides, the CDR3 is TGTGCCAGCAGTTTATCTCCCGGGGGTTACGAGCAGTACTTC. The chain recombines TRBV28 with TRBJ2-7, with D maybe TRBD2 (6 bases). CDR1 is MDHEN, CDR2 SYDVKM, per germline. Trimming pared 1 base from V and 4 bases from J, leaving 11 bases between. The CDR3 spans 14 residues.